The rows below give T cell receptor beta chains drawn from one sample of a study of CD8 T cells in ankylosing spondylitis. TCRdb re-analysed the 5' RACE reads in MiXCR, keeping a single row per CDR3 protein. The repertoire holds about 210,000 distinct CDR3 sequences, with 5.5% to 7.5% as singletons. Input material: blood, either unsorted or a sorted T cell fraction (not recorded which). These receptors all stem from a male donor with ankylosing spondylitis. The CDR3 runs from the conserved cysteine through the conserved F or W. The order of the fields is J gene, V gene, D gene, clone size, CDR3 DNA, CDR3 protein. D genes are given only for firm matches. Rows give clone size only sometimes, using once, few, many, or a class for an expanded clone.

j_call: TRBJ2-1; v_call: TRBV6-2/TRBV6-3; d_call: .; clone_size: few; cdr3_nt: TGTGCCAGCAACCCATCCCGGGGGAGGGGGTTGGATGAGCAGTTCTTC; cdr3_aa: CASNPSRGRGLDEQFF
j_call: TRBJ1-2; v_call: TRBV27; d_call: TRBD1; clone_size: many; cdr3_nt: TGTGCCAGCAGTTTCACAGGGGGTCAGGATGGCTACACCTTC; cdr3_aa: CASSFTGGQDGYTF
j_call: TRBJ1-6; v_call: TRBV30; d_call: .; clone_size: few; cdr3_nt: TGTGCCTGGAGCAGTATGGGAAATTCACCCCTCCACTTT; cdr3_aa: CAWSSMGNSPLHF
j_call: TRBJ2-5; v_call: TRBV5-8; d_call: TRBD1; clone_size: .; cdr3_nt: TGTGCCAGCAGCTTGGAGGGGACAGGCGCCCAAGAGACCCAGTACTTC; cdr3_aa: CASSLEGTGAQETQYF
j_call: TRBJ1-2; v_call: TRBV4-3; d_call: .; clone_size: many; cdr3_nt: TGCGCCAGCAGTTATCGGGGCGCCTATGGCTACACCTTC; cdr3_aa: CASSYRGAYGYTF
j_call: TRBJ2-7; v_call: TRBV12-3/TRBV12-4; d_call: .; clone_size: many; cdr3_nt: TGTGCCAGCAGTTTAGAACTAGCCGTAGGTAGCTCCTACGAGCAGTACTTC; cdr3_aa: CASSLELAVGSSYEQYF
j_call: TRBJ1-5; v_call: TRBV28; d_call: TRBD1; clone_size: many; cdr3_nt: TGTGCCAGCACCCTAGACAGGGTCGATCAGCCCCAGCATTTT; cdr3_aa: CASTLDRVDQPQHF
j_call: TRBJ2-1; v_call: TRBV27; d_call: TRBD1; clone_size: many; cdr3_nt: TGTGCCAGCAGGCCCGGGACAGATTCTTCCAATGAGCAGTTCTTC; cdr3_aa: CASRPGTDSSNEQFF
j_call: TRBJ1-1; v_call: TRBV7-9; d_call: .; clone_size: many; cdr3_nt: TGTGCCAGCAGCTTAGATCATAGCCGGGAGAACACTGAAGCTTTCTTT; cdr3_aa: CASSLDHSRENTEAFF
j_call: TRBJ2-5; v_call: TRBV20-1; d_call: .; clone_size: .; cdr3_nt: TGCAGTGCTAGAGTGCGCGGAAAAGAGATCCAGTACTTC; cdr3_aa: CSARVRGKEIQYF
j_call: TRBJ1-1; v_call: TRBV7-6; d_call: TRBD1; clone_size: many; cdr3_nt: TGTGCCAGCAGCCAGAGGGGGGACAGGGTGAACACTGAAGCTTTCTTT; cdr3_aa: CASSQRGDRVNTEAFF
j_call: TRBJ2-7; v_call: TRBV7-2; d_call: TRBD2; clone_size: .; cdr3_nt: TGTGCCAGCAGCTCCCTAGCGGCATCCTACGAGCAGTACTTC; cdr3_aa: CASSSLAASYEQYF
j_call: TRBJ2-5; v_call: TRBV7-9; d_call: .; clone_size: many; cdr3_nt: TGTGCCAGCAGCTTAGCCACCGGCGGGATAAAGACCCAGTACTTC; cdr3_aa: CASSLATGGIKTQYF
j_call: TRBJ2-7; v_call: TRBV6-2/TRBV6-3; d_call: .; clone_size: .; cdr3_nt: TGTGCCAGCAGGTCAGCGGGTGCGTCCTACGAGCAGTACTTC; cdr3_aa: CASRSAGASYEQYF
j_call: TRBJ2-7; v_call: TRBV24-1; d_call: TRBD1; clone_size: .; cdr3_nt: TGTGCCACCAGTGATCCCGGGACAGACGAGCAGTACTTC; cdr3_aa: CATSDPGTDEQYF
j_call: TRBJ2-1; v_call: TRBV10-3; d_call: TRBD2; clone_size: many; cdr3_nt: TGTGCCATCAGTCGGACTAGCGGGAGGAACAATGAGCAGTTCTTC; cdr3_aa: CAISRTSGRNNEQFF
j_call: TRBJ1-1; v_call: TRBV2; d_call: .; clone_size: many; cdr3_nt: TGTGCCAGCAGAACCAGGGATGAAGCTTTCTTT; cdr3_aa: CASRTRDEAFF
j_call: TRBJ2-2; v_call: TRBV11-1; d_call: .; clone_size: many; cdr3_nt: TGTGCCAGCAGCCCAGAGACAGGTTCAGTCCATACGACCGGGGAGCTGTTTTTT; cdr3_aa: CASSPETGSVHTTGELFF
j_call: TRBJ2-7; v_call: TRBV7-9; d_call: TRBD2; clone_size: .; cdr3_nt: TGTGCCAGCAGCTCCAAACTAGCGGGGGACCCCCACGAGCAGTACTTC; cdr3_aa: CASSSKLAGDPHEQYF
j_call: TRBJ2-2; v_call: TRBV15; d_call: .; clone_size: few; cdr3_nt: TGTGCCACCGTTACTGAGACCGGGGAGCTGTTTTTT; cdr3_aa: CATVTETGELFF
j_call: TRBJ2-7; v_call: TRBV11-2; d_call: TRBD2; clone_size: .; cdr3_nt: TGTGCCAGCACCCTCAAGCGGGGGTCCTACCCGTACGAGCAGTACTTC; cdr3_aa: CASTLKRGSYPYEQYF
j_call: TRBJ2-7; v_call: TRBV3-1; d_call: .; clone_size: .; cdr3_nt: TGTGCCAGCAGCCCAACTAGCTCCTTCTACGAGCAGTACTTC; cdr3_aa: CASSPTSSFYEQYF
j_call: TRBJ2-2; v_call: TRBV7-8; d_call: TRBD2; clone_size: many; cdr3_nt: TGTGCCAGCAGCTTCCGGGGACTAAGCACCGGGGAGCTGTTTTTT; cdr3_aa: CASSFRGLSTGELFF
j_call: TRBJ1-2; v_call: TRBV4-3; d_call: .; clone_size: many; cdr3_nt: TGCGCCAGCAGCGGTACGGTCCTAACTAACTATGGCTACACCTTC; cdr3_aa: CASSGTVLTNYGYTF
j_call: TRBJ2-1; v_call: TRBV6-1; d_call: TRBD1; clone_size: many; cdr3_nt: TGTGCCAGCAGCTCGGGGACAGGGAGGTACAATGAGCAGTTCTTC; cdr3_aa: CASSSGTGRYNEQFF
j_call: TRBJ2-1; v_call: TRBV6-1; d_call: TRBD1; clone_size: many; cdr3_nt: TGTGCCAGCAGTGTAGGAGATCAGGGGGATGAGCAGTTCTTC; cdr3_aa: CASSVGDQGDEQFF
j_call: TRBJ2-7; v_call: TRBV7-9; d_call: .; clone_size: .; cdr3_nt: TGTGCCAGCAGCTTAATGTACGAGCAGTACTTC; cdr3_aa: CASSLMYEQYF
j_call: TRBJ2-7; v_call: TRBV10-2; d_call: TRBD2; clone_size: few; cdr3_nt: TGCGCCAGCAGTGAGATGGTAGCGGGAGACCTCGAGCAGTACTTC; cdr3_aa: CASSEMVAGDLEQYF
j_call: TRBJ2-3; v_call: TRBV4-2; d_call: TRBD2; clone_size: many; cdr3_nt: TGTGCCAGCAGCCCTTCGACGGGACTAGCGGGGAGCTCGTATTTT; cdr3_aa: CASSPSTGLAGSSYF
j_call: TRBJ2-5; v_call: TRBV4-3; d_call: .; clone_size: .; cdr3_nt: TGCGCCAGCAGCCAAGATTGGGCAGAGCCTTACCAAGAGACCCAGTACTTC; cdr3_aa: CASSQDWAEPYQETQYF
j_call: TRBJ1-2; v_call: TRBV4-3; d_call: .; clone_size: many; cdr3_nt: TGCGCCAGCAGCCAAGTCGACAGCGGGATCGGCTACACCTTC; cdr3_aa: CASSQVDSGIGYTF
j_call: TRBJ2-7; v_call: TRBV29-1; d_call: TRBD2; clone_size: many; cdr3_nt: TGCAGCGTCACTAGCGGGAGAATCTACGAGCAGTACTTC; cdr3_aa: CSVTSGRIYEQYF
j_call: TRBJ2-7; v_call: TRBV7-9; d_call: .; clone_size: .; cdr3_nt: TGTGCCAGCAGCTTAAGTTTAGGAGGCGAGCAGTACTTC; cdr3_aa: CASSLSLGGEQYF
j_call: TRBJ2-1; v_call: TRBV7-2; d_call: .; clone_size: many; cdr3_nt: TGTGCCAGCAGCTTAACTCCTGCGGGAACCACCTACAATGAGCAGTTCTTC; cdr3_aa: CASSLTPAGTTYNEQFF
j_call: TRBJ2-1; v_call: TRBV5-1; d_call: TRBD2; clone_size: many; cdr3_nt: TGCGCCAGCAGCTACAGCGCGGGGGGGCCCTACAATGAGCAGTTCTTC; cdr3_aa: CASSYSAGGPYNEQFF
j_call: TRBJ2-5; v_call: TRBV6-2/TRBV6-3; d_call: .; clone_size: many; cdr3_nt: TGTGCCAGCAGTATATCCCCCGGGCGGGGCCAGGAGACCCAGTACTTC; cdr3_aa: CASSISPGRGQETQYF
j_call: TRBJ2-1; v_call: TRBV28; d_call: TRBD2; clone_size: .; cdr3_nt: TGTGCCAGCAGTCCACTAGCGGGAAAGGTTGACAATGAGCAGTTCTTC; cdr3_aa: CASSPLAGKVDNEQFF
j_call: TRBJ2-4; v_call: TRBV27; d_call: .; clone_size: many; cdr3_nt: TGTGCCAGCAGTTCGCCGGGTGGAGGAAACATTCAGTACTTC; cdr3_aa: CASSSPGGGNIQYF
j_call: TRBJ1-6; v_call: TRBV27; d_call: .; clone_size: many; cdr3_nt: TGTGCCAGCAGTTTATCGCAGCAGGTTAATTCACCCCTCCACTTT; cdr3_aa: CASSLSQQVNSPLHF
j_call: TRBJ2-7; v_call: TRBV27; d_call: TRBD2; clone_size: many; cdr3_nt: TGTGCCAGCAGTTTACTTGGGACTAGCGGGTGGTACGAGCAGTACTTC; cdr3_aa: CASSLLGTSGWYEQYF
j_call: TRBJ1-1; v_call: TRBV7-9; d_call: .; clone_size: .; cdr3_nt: TGTGCCAGCAGCTTAACTTCAAGAAACACTGAAGCTTTCTTT; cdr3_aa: CASSLTSRNTEAFF
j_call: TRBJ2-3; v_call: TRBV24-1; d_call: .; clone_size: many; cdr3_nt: TGTGCCACCAGTGATAAACGTCACGACGATACGCAGTATTTT; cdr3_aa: CATSDKRHDDTQYF